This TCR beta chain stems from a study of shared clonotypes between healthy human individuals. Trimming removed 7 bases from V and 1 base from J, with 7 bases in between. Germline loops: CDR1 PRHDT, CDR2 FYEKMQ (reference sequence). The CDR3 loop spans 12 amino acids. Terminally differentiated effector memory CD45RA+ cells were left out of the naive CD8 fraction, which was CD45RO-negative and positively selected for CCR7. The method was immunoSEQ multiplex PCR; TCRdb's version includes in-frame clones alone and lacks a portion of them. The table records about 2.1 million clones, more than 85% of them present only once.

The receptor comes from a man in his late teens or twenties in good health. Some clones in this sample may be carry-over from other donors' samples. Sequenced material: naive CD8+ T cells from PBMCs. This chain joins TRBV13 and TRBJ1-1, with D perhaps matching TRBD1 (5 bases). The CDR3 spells CASTQGNTEAFF. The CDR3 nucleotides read TGTGCCAGCACCCAGGGGAACACTGAAGCTTTCTTT.